This TCR beta chain appears in the sequencing data of a study of immune cell composition in non-small cell lung cancer. The study's findings and limits: No significant correlation existed between pack-years smoked and tumour clonality. It was not proven that tumour-reactive clones equal dominant tumour-associated clones. Clones >0.5% enriched in tumour were rarer in adenocarcinoma (about 35%) than squamous (roughly 75%).

Sequencing was performed with immunoSEQ multiplex PCR; in TCRdb, only in-frame clones are kept and a portion is missing. Here the sample spans around 11,000 clones, 64% being singletons. About this clone: Its antigen remains unidentified.

Germline loops: CDR1 SGHTA, CDR2 FQGTGA. Trimming stripped 5 bases from V and 2 bases from J, with 10 bases between. The CDR3 loop spans 15 amino acids. Frozen unsorted single-cell suspensions supplied the genomic DNA. Sequenced: lung tumor tissue. The clonotype originates from a human donor with non-small cell lung cancer. This rearrangement joins TRBV7-3 to TRBJ2-6; possibly TRBD2 for D (6 bases). The CDR3 loop reads CASSPWGAGANVLTF. The DNA of the CDR3 is TGTGCCAGCAGCCCCTGGGGGGCTGGGGCCAACGTCCTGACTTTC.